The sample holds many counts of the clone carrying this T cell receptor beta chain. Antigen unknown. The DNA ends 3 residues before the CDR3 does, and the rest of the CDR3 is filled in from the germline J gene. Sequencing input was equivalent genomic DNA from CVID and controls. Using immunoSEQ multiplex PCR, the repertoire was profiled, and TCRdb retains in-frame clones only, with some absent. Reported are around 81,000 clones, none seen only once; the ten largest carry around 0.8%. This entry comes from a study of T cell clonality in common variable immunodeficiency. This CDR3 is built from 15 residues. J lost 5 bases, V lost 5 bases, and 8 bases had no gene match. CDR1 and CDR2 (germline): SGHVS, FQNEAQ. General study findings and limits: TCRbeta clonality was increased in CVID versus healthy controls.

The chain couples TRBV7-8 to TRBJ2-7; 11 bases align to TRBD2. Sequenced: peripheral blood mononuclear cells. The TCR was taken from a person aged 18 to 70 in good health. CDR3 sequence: CASSPTSGGLNEQYF. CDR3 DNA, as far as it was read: TGTGCCAGCAGCCCAACTAGCGGGGGCCTTAACGAG.